The following is a TCR beta chain sequence with its context. The sample originates from a study of blood T cell repertoires in COVID-19. Study details: Both acute and convalescent COVID-19 samples were obtained from the United States, Italy and Spain. The cDNA or gDNA used as material had been derived from T cells, B-cell-depleted T cells, or PBMCs.

The germline V and J ends were trimmed by 6 bases and 0 bases, with 12 bases remaining between them. Germline CDR1 reads SNHLY; CDR2 reads FYNNEI. This CDR3 region has 15 residues. In the original analysis: Amplification from reference gene primers served as the basis for estimated nucleated cell counts. Sequencing used immunoSEQ multiplex PCR; TCRdb keeps in-frame clones, though not all of them. V and J calls and clone size are given by that table; D and trimming were obtained from the DNA. Of 96,000 or so clones listed, about 88% are singletons. The source material was peripheral blood. The clonotype was recovered from a woman older than 75 with acute or convalescent COVID-19. This rearrangement joins TRBV2 to TRBJ2-1; D is unresolved. The CDR3 sequence: CASRRQTSSYNEQFF. CDR3 DNA sequence: TGTGCCAGCAGGCGGCAGACCAGCTCCTACAATGAGCAGTTCTTC.